These 29 T cell receptor beta chains originate from one sample sequenced in a study of Graves' ophthalmopathy and Graves' hyperthyroidism. For repertoire sequencing, the TCR beta CDR3 regions were amplified from RNA transcripts. RT-PCR with HTBI primers came first, then second-round multiplex PCR. TCRdb analysed the multiplex PCR reads with MiXCR anew, one entry per CDR3 protein. Among around 1,000,000 distinct CDR3 sequences listed, approximately 35% were seen once. Sequenced input: peripheral blood or thyroid tissue (not recorded which). All receptors come from an adult man with Graves' hyperthyroidism.

This chain links TRBV20-1 with TRBJ1-5; maybe TRBD1 (5 bases). The CDR3 contains 14 residues. V shed 6 bases and J shed 7 bases, with 19 bases lying between them. Germline V gene sequence: CDR1 DFQATT, CDR2 SNEGSKA (reference sequence). CDR3 coding DNA: TGCAGTGCAAAGAATTATCAGGGTTTCCAGCCCCAGCATTTT. Translated, it gives CSAKNYQGFQPQHF.

This clonotype was observed at least ten times. CDR3 residues: CASRTTGREGETQYF. The DNA for the CDR3 is TGTGCCAGCAGAACCACTGGTCGAGAGGGAGAGACCCAGTACTTC. V usage is TRBV7-9 and J usage is TRBJ2-5; tentative D call: TRBD2 (5 bases). CDR3 length: 15 amino acids. V was clipped by 6 bases and J by 4 bases, with 18 bases between them. The germline V gene has CDR1 SEHNR and CDR2 FQNEAQ (reference sequence).

This clonotype was observed at least ten times. The chain employs TRBV11-2 and TRBJ2-5; 9 nucleotides line up with TRBD2. CDR3 length: 15 residues. Per germline, CDR1 SGHAT and CDR2 FQNNGV. V lost 5 bases and J lost 5; bases outside the gene matches: 9. CDR3 nucleotides: TGTGCCAGCAGCCCCGGACTAGCGAGACGGGAGACCCAGTACTTC. Its protein is CASSPGLARRETQYF.

The CDR3 here is CAIRGLAGGTETQYF. Written as DNA, the CDR3 is TGTGCCATCAGGGGTCTAGCGGGGGGCACGGAGACCCAGTACTTC. The chain uses TRBV10-3 and TRBJ2-5, with 11 bases matching TRBD2. The CDR3 is 15 amino acids. J lost 5 bases, V lost 6 bases, and 8 bases had no gene match. The germline V gene has CDR1 ENHRY and CDR2 SYGVKD.

The V and J genes are TRBV19 and TRBJ2-7, with a weak D call TRBD1 (6 bases). Per the germline V gene, CDR1 is LNHDA and CDR2 is SQIVND (reference sequence). Deletions cut 6 bases from V and 4 bases from J, with 19 bases between. The CDR3 is 15 residues long. Written as DNA, the CDR3 is TGTGCCAGTAGCAGAACAGGGAATGGGGCTTACGAGCAGTACTTC. Amino acids: CASSRTGNGAYEQYF.

This clonotype has a count of ten or more. This chain uses TRBV25-1 with TRBJ2-7; no clear D gene. This CDR3 contains 13 residues. V was trimmed by 5 bases and J by 2 bases, leaving 10 bases between them. The germline V gene encodes CDR1 MGHDK and CDR2 SYGVNS. The CDR3 loop is CASSTYRAYEQYF. The CDR3 region has the DNA TGTGCCAGCAGTACTTATAGGGCCTACGAGCAGTACTTC.

As regards this clonotype: Since the CDR3 does not end with the conserved phenylalanine or tryptophan, this likely comes from a read error. The DNA is left out, because the CDR3 cannot be placed on it with certainty; the CDR3 is given as TCRdb lists it. The genes are TRBV20-1 and TRBJ2-6. The V gene's germline CDR1 is DFQATT and CDR2 SNEGSKA (reference sequence). The CDR3 totals 8 residues, both ends included. The CDR3 protein is CSARTWTS.

This clonotype was counted ten times or more. For the CDR3, the DNA is TGTGCCAGCAGCGTAGGCGCAGTTAATTCACCCCTCCACTTT. Residues: CASSVGAVNSPLHF. The chain has TRBV9 and TRBJ1-6; D uncertain. CDR3 length: 14 residues. Trimming took 0 bases from V and 6 from J, leaving 7 bases between them. Per germline, CDR1 SGDLS and CDR2 YYNGEE.

This clonotype was counted once. The chain is built from TRBV20-1 and TRBJ2-2; 9 nucleotides agree with TRBD1. The CDR3 runs 16 residues. V shed 2 bases, J shed 3 bases, and the junction held 7 bases outside the gene matches. Germline V CDR1 and CDR2: DFQATT, SNEGSKA (reference sequence). This CDR3 reads CSARPPGTGHTGELFF. The CDR3 nucleotides read TGCAGTGCTAGACCCCCTGGGACAGGGCACACCGGGGAGCTGTTTTTT.

The rearrangement joins TRBV7-2 to TRBJ2-3; 7 nucleotides match TRBD1. This CDR3 has 17 residues. Germline loops: CDR1 SGHTA, CDR2 FQGNSA. J gave up 2 bases and V 5 bases, and 13 bases lay outside the gene matches. The DNA for the CDR3 is TGTGCCAGCAGCCCCCCGTCTAGGGGGCGAAACACAGATACGCAGTATTTT. Its translation is CASSPPSRGRNTDTQYF.

The table lists this clonotype with many counts. J is TRBJ1-1 and V is TRBV11-2, with 8 bases matching TRBD1. Trimming at V came to 5 bases and at J to 5 bases, leaving 7 bases not matched to a gene. The length of the CDR3 is 14 residues. Per germline, CDR1 SGHAT and CDR2 FQNNGV. CDR3 amino acids: CASSPTGGFTEAFF. CDR3 in DNA: TGTGCCAGCAGCCCCACAGGGGGGTTTACTGAAGCTTTCTTT.

This chain links TRBV7-9 with TRBJ2-5; weak D call: TRBD2 (5 bases). Germline CDR1 and CDR2: SEHNR and FQNEAQ (reference sequence). Trimming removed 5 bases from V and 9 bases from J, with 25 bases in between. The CDR3 has 16 amino acids. The CDR3 spells CASSPGLRGSNQPQYF. The CDR3 DNA sequence: TGTGCCAGCAGCCCTGGGCTACGAGGGAGCAATCAGCCCCAGTACTTC.

The V gene is TRBV6-1, the J gene TRBJ1-3; D perhaps matches TRBD1 (6 bases). Germline loops: CDR1 MNHNS, CDR2 SASEGT. Trimming removed 4 bases from V and 5 bases from J, with 12 bases in between. The CDR3 runs 14 residues. The CDR3 nucleotides read TGTGCCAGCAGTGGTTCCAGGGGAAGAAACACCATATATTTT. It encodes CASSGSRGRNTIYF.

To note about this clonotype: A much bigger clone sits one base away, suggesting this may be a read error. The J gene is TRBJ1-5, the V gene TRBV6-5; D uncertain. The germline V gene has CDR1 MNHEY and CDR2 SVGAGI. The V gene lost 5 bases and the J gene lost 5 bases, with 13 bases spanning the gap. This CDR3 has 14 residues. For the CDR3, the DNA is TGTGCCAGCAGTGACGCCCGACCGGATCAGCCCCAGCATTTT. Amino acids: CASSDARPDQPQHF.

This clonotype was seen many times. This sequence joins TRBV5-6 and TRBJ1-5; D is ambiguous. Germline-derived CDR1 and CDR2 are SGHDT and YYEEEE. The CDR3 is made up of 12 amino acids. Deletions cut 1 base from V and 7 bases from J, with 6 bases between. In DNA, the CDR3 is TGTGCCAGCAGCTTGAGGCAGCAGCCCCAGCATTTT. This sequence encodes CASSLRQQPQHF.

The chain employs TRBV4-1 and TRBJ2-7; D gene ambiguous. Germline CDR1 MGHRA, CDR2 YSYEKL. Trimming took off 3 bases at V and 3 bases at J, with 18 bases between the two ends. This CDR3 comprises 16 residues. The DNA for the CDR3 is TGCGCCAGCAGCCATAAAGACAATCCTGGGGACTACGAGCAGTACTTC. This codes for CASSHKDNPGDYEQYF.

As for this clonotype: This may be a read error, as it is one base from a much larger clone. V and J are TRBV10-3 and TRBJ2-7, with 8 nucleotides matching TRBD2. The CDR3 length is 13 residues. Germline assignment: CDR1 ENHRY and CDR2 SYGVKD. V was pared by 6 bases and J by 5 bases, with 6 bases of the junction left unmatched. The CDR3 region is CAISREGSDEQYF. The CDR3 nucleotides are TGTGCCATCAGCCGGGAGGGCAGCGACGAGCAGTACTTC.

The gene calls are TRBV7-9 and TRBJ1-2; TRBD1 matches at 8 bases. Losses at the gene ends were 1 base for V and 4 bases for J; bases not matched to a gene: 8. CDR3 size: 16 residues. From germline, CDR1 is SEHNR and CDR2 FQNEAQ (reference sequence). CDR3: CASSLVQGQEGYGYTF. In DNA, the CDR3 is TGTGCCAGCAGCTTAGTGCAGGGACAGGAGGGCTATGGCTACACCTTC.

This rearrangement joins TRBV15 to TRBJ2-5; TRBD2 aligns across 13 bases. V was pared by 5 bases and J by 5 bases, with 8 bases of the junction left unmatched. This CDR3 spans 16 amino acids. Germline values: CDR1 LNHNV, CDR2 YYDKDF (reference sequence). The CDR3 protein is CATSLRTSGSLETQYF. CDR3 in DNA: TGTGCCACCAGCCTCCGGACTAGCGGGAGTTTGGAGACCCAGTACTTC.

This clonotype was recorded a few times. The genes are TRBV7-9 and TRBJ2-7; the D is unclear. CDR3 length equals 13 residues. Germline V gene sequence: CDR1 SEHNR, CDR2 FQNEAQ (reference sequence). The V gene lost 1 base and the J gene lost 7 bases, with 11 bases spanning the gap. The CDR3 spells CASSLGLNGEQYF. CDR3 nucleotides: TGTGCCAGCAGCTTAGGGCTAAATGGGGAGCAGTACTTC. Variable domain in full (rest from reference TRBV7-9 and TRBJ2-7): DTGVSQNPRHKITKRGQNVTFRCDPISEHNRLYWYRQTLGQGPEFLTYFQNEAQLEKSRLLSDRFSAERPKGSFSTLEIQRTEQGDSAMYLCASSLGLNGEQYFGPGTRLTVT.

This clonotype appeared many times. The V call is TRBV2, the J call TRBJ2-6, with TRBD1 identical over 9 bases. The CDR3 covers 15 residues. V trimming: 9 bases; J trimming: 0 bases; junction bases outside the gene matches: 3. Germline lookup yields CDR1 SNHLY and CDR2 FYNNEI. CDR3 sequence (DNA): TGTGCCAGTGGGACAGGGAGCTCTGGGGCCAACGTCCTGACTTTC. Its protein product is CASGTGSSGANVLTF.

This clonotype was counted ten times or more. V is TRBV12-3 or TRBV12-4 and J is TRBJ1-1; no clear D gene. V was shortened by 5 bases and J by 3 bases, with 10 bases between the two germline ends. CDR3 length: 13 residues. The CDR3 DNA reads TGTGCCAGCAGTCCCACTTGGGACACTGAAGCTTTCTTT. Translating gives CASSPTWDTEAFF.

There are a few counts of this clonotype. This chain links TRBV7-2 with TRBJ2-7; D perhaps matches TRBD1 (9 bases). CDR3 size: 15 residues. Germline values: CDR1 SGHTA, CDR2 FQGNSA. Between the trimmed V and J ends, which lost 4 bases and 2 bases, there was a span of 15 bases. The CDR3 spells CASSSGGTGTYEQYF. The CDR3, as DNA: TGTGCCAGCAGCTCGGGGGGGACAGGGACCTACGAGCAGTACTTC.

Details on this clonotype: A much larger clone lies one base from this, so it may be a read error. This chain connects TRBV7-8 to TRBJ2-2; 10 bases agree with TRBD2. This CDR3 has 16 residues. CDR1 SGHVS and CDR2 FQNEAQ come from the germline V gene. V trimming: 4 bases; J trimming: 8 bases; junction bases outside the gene matches: 10. The DNA for the CDR3 is TGTGCCAGCAGCTCCCGGCTGAGAGCGGGAGGGGGGGAGCTGTTTTTT. Translated: CASSSRLRAGGGELFF.

The chain couples TRBV29-1 to TRBJ1-1, with D possibly TRBD1 on 5 matching bases. This CDR3 is built from 16 residues. V shed 5 bases and J shed 1 base, with 20 bases lying between them. Germline CDR1 SQVTM, CDR2 ANQGSEA. CDR3 sequence (DNA): TGCAGCGTTCATCGGGGCCAGCCGAGGCCGAACACTGAAGCTTTCTTT. Amino acid sequence: CSVHRGQPRPNTEAFF.

Regarding this clonotype: One end of the junction fails to match germline, which may point to a read error. V gene TRBV19 combines with J gene TRBJ2-7; 7 bases match TRBD1. CDR3 length: 14 residues. Germline values: CDR1 LNHDA, CDR2 SQIVND (reference sequence). The CDR3 DNA follows: TGTACCAGTAGTATGACAGGGTCTGTCGACGAGCAGTACTTC. The encoded protein is CTSSMTGSVDEQYF.

Notes on this clonotype: Compared with germline, one end of the junction differs, possibly owing to a read error. This rearrangement joins TRBV7-9 to TRBJ2-7, with 12 nucleotides matching TRBD1. The CDR3 has 15 amino acids. From germline, CDR1 is SEHNR and CDR2 FQNEAQ (reference sequence). CDR3 sequence: CASSPVGDRGRAIHF. The CDR3, as DNA: TGTGCCAGCAGTCCGGTAGGGGACAGGGGGCGGGCTATCCACTTC.

The chain joins TRBV12-3 or TRBV12-4 to TRBJ2-1, with 7 bases matching TRBD2. This CDR3 spans 15 amino acids. The trim removed 8 bases at V and 4 bases at J, leaving 11 bases unmatched. For the CDR3, the DNA is TGTGCCAGCCGCCCCAGCGGGAAGGGTTACAATGAGCAGTTCTTC. Translated: CASRPSGKGYNEQFF.

The rearrangement joins TRBV18 to TRBJ1-1; unclear D gene. V was clipped by 3 bases and J by 0 bases, with 8 bases between them. Germline CDR1 reads KGHSH; CDR2 reads LQKENI. There are 14 residues in the CDR3. CDR3 nucleotide sequence: TGTGCCAGCTCACCGGAAATCATGAACACTGAAGCTTTCTTT. Its translation: CASSPEIMNTEAFF.